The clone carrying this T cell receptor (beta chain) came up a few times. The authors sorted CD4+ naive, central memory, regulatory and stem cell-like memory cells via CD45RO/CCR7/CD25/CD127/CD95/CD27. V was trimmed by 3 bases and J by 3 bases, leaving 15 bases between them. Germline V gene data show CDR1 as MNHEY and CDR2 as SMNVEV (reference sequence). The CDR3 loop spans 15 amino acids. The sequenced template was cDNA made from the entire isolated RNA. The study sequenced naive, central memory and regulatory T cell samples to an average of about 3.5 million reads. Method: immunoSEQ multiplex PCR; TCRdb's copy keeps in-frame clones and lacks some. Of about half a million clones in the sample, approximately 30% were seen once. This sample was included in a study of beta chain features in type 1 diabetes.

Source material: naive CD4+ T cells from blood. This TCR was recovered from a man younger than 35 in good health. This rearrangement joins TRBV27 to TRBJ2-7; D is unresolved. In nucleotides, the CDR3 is TGTGCCAGCAGTTTGGGTCAGTACCCCTACTACGAGCAGTACTTC. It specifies CASSLGQYPYYEQYF.